The sequence of this T cell receptor (beta chain) was determined in a study of shared clonotypes between healthy human individuals. Findings and limits, study-wide: The researchers took only blood, and tissue repertoires probably look different. Sequencing depth was expected to influence donor clonotype sharing.

The junction had 5 bases not matched to a gene; V was cut back by 3 bases and J by 4 bases. There are 14 residues in the CDR3. The germline V gene encodes CDR1 SNHLY and CDR2 FYNNEI. The donors were all Caucasian adults (living in Nashville, Tennessee). A note on this clone: The antigen is not known.

Deep-level assay runs were performed. Profiled with immunoSEQ multiplex PCR; TCRdb holds only in-frame clones, not every one. The table includes around 200,000 clones, about 68% detected once. The J gene is TRBJ2-5, the V gene TRBV2; TRBD2 aligns across 7 bases. Sequencing was done on a sample of memory CD4+ T cells sorted from blood. Subset meaning: CD45RA-negative fraction. The sequence was collected from a man younger than 45 in good health. As DNA, the CDR3 is TGTGCCAGCAGTGATTCGGGAGGCGTAGAGACCCAGTACTTC. It specifies CASSDSGGVETQYF. Complete variable domain (other parts from reference TRBV2 and TRBJ2-5): EPEVTQTPSHQVTQMGQEVILRCVPISNHLYFYWYRQILGQKVEFLVSFYNNEISEKSEIFDDQFSVERPDGSNFTLKIRSTKLEDSAMYFCASSDSGGVETQYFGPGTRLLVL.